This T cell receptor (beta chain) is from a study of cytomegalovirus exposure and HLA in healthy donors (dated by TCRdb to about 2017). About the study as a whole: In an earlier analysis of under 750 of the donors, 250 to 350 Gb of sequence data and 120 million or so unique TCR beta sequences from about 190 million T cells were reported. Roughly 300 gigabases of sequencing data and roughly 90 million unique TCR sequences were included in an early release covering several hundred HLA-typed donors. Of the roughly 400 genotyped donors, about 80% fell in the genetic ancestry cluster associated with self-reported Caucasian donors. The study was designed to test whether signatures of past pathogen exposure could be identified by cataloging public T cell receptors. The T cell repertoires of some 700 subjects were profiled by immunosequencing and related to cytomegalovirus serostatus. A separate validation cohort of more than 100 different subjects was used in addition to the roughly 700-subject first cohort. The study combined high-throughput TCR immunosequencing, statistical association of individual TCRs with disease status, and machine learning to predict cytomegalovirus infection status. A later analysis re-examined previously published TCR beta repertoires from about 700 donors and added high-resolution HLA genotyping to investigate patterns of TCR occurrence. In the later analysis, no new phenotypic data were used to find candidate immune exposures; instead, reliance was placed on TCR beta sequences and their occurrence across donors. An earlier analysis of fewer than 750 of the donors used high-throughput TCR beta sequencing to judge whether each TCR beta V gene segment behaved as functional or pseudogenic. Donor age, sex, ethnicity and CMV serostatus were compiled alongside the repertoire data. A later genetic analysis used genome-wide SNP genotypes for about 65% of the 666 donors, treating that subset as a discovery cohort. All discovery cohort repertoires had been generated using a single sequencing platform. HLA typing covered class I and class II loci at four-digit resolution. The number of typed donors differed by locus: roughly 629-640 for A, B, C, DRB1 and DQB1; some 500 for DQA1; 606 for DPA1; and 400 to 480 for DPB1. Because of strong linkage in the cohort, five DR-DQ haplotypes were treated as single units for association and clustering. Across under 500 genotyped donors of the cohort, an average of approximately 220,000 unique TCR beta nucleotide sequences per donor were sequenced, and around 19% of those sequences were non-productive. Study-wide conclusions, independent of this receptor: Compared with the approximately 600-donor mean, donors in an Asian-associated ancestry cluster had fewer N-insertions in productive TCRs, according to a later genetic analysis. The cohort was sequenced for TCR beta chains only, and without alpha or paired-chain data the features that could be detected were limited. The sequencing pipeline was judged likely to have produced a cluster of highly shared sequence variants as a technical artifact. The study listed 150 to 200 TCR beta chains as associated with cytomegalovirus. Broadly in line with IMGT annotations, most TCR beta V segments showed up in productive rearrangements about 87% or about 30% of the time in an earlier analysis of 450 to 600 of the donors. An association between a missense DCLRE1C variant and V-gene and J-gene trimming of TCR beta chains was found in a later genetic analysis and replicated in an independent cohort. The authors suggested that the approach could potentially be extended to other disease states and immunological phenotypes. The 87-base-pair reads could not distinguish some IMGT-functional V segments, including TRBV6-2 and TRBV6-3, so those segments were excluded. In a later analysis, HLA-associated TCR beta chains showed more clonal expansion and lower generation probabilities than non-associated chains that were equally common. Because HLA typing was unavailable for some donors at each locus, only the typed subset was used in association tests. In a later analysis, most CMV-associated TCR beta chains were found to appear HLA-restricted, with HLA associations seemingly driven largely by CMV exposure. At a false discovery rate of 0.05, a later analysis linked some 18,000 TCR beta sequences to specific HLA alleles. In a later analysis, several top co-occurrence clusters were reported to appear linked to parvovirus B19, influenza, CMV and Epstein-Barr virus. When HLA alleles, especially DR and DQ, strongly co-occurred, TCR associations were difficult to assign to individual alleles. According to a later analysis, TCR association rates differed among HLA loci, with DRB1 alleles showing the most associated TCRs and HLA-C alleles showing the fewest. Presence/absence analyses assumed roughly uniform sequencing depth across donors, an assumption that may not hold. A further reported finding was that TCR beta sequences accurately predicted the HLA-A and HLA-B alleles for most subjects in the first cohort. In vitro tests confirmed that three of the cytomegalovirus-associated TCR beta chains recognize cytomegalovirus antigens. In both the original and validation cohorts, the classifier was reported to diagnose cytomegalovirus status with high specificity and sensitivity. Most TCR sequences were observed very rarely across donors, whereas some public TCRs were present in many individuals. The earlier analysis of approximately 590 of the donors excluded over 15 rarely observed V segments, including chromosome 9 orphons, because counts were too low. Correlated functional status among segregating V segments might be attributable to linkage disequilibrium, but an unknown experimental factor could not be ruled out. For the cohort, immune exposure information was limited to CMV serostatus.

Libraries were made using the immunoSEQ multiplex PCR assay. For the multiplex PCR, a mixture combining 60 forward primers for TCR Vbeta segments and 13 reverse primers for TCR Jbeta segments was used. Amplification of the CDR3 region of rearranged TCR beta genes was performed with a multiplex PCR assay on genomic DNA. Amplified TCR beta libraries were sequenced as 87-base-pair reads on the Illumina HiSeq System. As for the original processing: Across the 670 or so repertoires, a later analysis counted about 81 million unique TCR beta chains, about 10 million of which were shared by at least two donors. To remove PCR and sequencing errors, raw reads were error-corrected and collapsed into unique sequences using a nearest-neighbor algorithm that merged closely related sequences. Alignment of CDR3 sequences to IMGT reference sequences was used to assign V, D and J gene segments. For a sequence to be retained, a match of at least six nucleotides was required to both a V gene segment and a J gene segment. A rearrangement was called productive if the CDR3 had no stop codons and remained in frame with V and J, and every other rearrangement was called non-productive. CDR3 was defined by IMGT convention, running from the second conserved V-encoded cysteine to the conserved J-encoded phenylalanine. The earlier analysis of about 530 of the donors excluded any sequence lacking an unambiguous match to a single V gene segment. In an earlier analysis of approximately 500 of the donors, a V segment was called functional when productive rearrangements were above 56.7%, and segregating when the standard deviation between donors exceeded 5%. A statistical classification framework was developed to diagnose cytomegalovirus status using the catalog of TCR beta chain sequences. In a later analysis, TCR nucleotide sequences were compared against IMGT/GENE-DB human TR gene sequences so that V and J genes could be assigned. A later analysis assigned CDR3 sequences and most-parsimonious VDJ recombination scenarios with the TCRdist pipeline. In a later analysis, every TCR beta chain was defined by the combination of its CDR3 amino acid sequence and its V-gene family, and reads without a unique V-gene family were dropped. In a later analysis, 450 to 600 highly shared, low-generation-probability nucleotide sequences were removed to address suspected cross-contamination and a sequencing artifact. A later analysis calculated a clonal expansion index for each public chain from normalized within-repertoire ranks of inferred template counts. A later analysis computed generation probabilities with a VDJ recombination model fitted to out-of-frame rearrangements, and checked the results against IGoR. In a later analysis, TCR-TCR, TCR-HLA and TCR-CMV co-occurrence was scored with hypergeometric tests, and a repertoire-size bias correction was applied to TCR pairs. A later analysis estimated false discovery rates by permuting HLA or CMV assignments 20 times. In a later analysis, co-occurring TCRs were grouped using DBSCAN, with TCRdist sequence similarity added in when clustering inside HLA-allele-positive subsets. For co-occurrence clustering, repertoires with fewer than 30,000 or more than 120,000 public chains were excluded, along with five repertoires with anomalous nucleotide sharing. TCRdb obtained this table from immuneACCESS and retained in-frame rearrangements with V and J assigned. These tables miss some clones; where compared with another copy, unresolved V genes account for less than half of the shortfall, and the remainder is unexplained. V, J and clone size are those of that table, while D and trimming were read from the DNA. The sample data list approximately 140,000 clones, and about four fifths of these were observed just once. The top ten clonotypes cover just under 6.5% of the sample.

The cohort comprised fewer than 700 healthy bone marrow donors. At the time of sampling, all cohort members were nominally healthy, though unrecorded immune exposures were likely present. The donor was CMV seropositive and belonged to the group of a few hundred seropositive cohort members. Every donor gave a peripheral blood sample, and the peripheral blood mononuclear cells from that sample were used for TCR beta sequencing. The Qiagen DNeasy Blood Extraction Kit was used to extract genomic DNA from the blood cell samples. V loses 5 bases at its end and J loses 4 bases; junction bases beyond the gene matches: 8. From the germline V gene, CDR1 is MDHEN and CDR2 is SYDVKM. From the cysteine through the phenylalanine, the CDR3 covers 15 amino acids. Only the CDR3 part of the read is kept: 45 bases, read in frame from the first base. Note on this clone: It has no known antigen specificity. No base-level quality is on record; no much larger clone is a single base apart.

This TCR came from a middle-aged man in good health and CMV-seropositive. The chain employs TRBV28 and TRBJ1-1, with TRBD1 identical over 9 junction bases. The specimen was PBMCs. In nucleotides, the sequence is TGTGCCAGCAGTACGACAGGGGGAACAGGCACTGAAGCTTTCTTT. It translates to CASSTTGGTGTEAFF.